This is a list of T cell receptor beta chains from one sample in a study of siplizumab effects on memory and regulatory T cells. Generated by immunoSEQ multiplex PCR, the TCRdb table keeps only in-frame clones and is missing some. The data hold 92,000 or so clones, with approximately 90% observed a single time. Source material: CD4+ T cells sorted from blood. The receptors here all came from a human donor in good health. Each CDR3 is given with its conserved first and last residue. Each record gives: clone size, D gene, V gene, CDR3 length, J gene, CDR3 protein, CDR3 DNA. D genes are given only for firm matches. The size field is filled for only some rows; it gives once, few, many or a size class.

clone size: -
D gene: -
V gene: TRBV9
CDR3 length: 16
J gene: TRBJ1-3
CDR3 protein: CASSQDIHYPGNTIYF
CDR3 DNA: TGTGCCAGCAGTCAGGACATCCACTACCCCGGAAACACCATATATTTT

clone size: -
D gene: -
V gene: TRBV10-2
CDR3 length: 12
J gene: TRBJ1-2
CDR3 protein: CASSEGSYGYTF
CDR3 DNA: TGCGCCAGCAGTGAGGGCAGCTATGGCTACACCTTC

clone size: -
D gene: TRBD2
V gene: TRBV6-5
CDR3 length: 16
J gene: TRBJ2-1
CDR3 protein: CASSLVAGGSYNEQFF
CDR3 DNA: TGTGCCAGCAGTTTGGTAGCGGGAGGTTCCTACAATGAGCAGTTCTTC

clone size: -
D gene: -
V gene: TRBV11-3
CDR3 length: 13
J gene: TRBJ2-1
CDR3 protein: CASSLDQANEQFF
CDR3 DNA: TGTGCCAGCAGCTTAGATCAGGCCAATGAGCAGTTCTTC

clone size: once
D gene: TRBD1
V gene: TRBV4-1
CDR3 length: 16
J gene: TRBJ2-5
CDR3 protein: CASSQDGFRGQETQYF
CDR3 DNA: TGCGCCAGCAGCCAAGATGGATTCAGGGGGCAAGAGACCCAGTACTTC

clone size: -
D gene: -
V gene: TRBV6-1
CDR3 length: 15
J gene: TRBJ1-3
CDR3 protein: CASSKGPRDGNTIYF
CDR3 DNA: TGTGCCAGCAGCAAGGGACCCAGGGACGGAAACACCATATATTTT

clone size: few
D gene: TRBD1
V gene: TRBV7-9
CDR3 length: 17
J gene: TRBJ2-2
CDR3 protein: CASSSIGQGGNTGELFF
CDR3 DNA: TGTGCCAGCAGCTCTATTGGACAGGGAGGGAACACCGGGGAGCTGTTTTTT

clone size: -
D gene: -
V gene: TRBV5-4
CDR3 length: 16
J gene: TRBJ2-5
CDR3 protein: CASSLASASRQETQYF
CDR3 DNA: TGTGCCAGCAGCTTGGCTTCCGCTAGCCGGCAAGAGACCCAGTACTTC

clone size: -
D gene: TRBD2
V gene: TRBV5-1
CDR3 length: 16
J gene: TRBJ2-1
CDR3 protein: CASSLAAGVLYNEQFF
CDR3 DNA: TGCGCCAGCAGCTTGGCAGCGGGAGTCCTCTACAATGAGCAGTTCTTC

clone size: -
D gene: TRBD1
V gene: TRBV10-3
CDR3 length: 14
J gene: TRBJ2-1
CDR3 protein: CAIRGTDSYNEQFF
CDR3 DNA: TGTGCCATCAGAGGGACAGACTCTTACAATGAGCAGTTCTTC

clone size: -
D gene: TRBD1
V gene: TRBV4-2
CDR3 length: 15
J gene: TRBJ2-7
CDR3 protein: CASSHRTGGSYEQYF
CDR3 DNA: TGTGCCAGCAGCCACCGGACAGGGGGCTCTTACGAGCAGTACTTC

clone size: -
D gene: TRBD2
V gene: TRBV10-3
CDR3 length: 13
J gene: TRBJ2-4
CDR3 protein: CAITASGKNIQYF
CDR3 DNA: TGTGCCATCACTGCTAGCGGCAAAAACATTCAGTACTTC

clone size: -
D gene: -
V gene: TRBV30
CDR3 length: 15
J gene: TRBJ2-3
CDR3 protein: CAWSVWAERGLTQYF
CDR3 DNA: TGTGCCTGGAGTGTTTGGGCGGAGCGCGGGTTGACGCAGTATTTT

clone size: -
D gene: -
V gene: TRBV7-2
CDR3 length: 15
J gene: TRBJ1-4
CDR3 protein: CASSLVSAGNEKLFF
CDR3 DNA: TGTGCCAGCAGCTTAGTTTCCGCGGGGAATGAAAAACTGTTTTTT

clone size: few
D gene: -
V gene: TRBV19
CDR3 length: 15
J gene: TRBJ2-5
CDR3 protein: CASSPSSGGAETQYF
CDR3 DNA: TGTGCCAGTAGTCCTTCCAGCGGAGGCGCAGAGACCCAGTACTTC

clone size: -
D gene: -
V gene: TRBV6-1
CDR3 length: 13
J gene: TRBJ2-7
CDR3 protein: CASRIEGSYEQYF
CDR3 DNA: TGTGCCAGCAGAATCGAGGGTTCCTACGAGCAGTACTTC

clone size: -
D gene: -
V gene: TRBV4-1
CDR3 length: 16
J gene: TRBJ1-3
CDR3 protein: CASSWHRDLSGNTIYF
CDR3 DNA: TGCGCCAGCAGCTGGCACAGGGACCTCTCTGGAAACACCATATATTTT

clone size: -
D gene: -
V gene: TRBV10-3
CDR3 length: 11
J gene: TRBJ1-1
CDR3 protein: CAIRSQGEAFF
CDR3 DNA: TGTGCCATCAGATCACAGGGTGAAGCTTTCTTT

clone size: -
D gene: TRBD2
V gene: TRBV4-3
CDR3 length: 15
J gene: TRBJ2-2
CDR3 protein: CASSQDGRATGELFF
CDR3 DNA: TGCGCCAGCAGCCAAGACGGGAGGGCCACCGGGGAGCTGTTTTTT

clone size: -
D gene: -
V gene: TRBV19
CDR3 length: 16
J gene: TRBJ1-5
CDR3 protein: CASSIVAGYGNQPQHF
CDR3 DNA: TGTGCCAGTAGTATAGTGGCAGGGTATGGCAATCAGCCCCAGCATTTT

clone size: -
D gene: TRBD2
V gene: TRBV6-6
CDR3 length: 16
J gene: TRBJ2-2
CDR3 protein: CASSYSRSGSSGELFF
CDR3 DNA: TGTGCCAGCAGTTACTCGAGGAGCGGGAGTTCCGGGGAGCTGTTTTTT

clone size: -
D gene: -
V gene: TRBV6-1
CDR3 length: 14
J gene: TRBJ1-2
CDR3 protein: CASRALLPLSGYTF
CDR3 DNA: TGTGCCAGCAGGGCCCTATTGCCTCTTTCGGGCTACACCTTC

clone size: -
D gene: -
V gene: TRBV28
CDR3 length: 12
J gene: TRBJ2-3
CDR3 protein: CASSLSTDTQYF
CDR3 DNA: TGTGCCAGCAGTTTATCCACAGATACGCAGTATTTT

clone size: -
D gene: -
V gene: TRBV5-6
CDR3 length: 17
J gene: TRBJ2-2
CDR3 protein: CASHASWPVANTGELFF
CDR3 DNA: TGTGCCAGTCACGCGAGCTGGCCCGTCGCGAACACCGGGGAGCTGTTTTTT